The 7 T cell receptor beta chains in this list originate from one sample, sequenced in a study of T cells in Graves' hyperthyroidism and ophthalmopathy. Amplified TCR beta CDR3 regions derived from RNA transcripts. An initial round of RT-PCR targeting the TCR CDR3 relied on the HTBI primer set. A single record per CDR3 protein comes from TCRdb applying MiXCR to the multiplex PCR reads. The sample lists around 350,000 distinct CDR3 sequences, just under 25% occurring once. Material for sequencing was blood. The source of these receptors is a man between 50 and 59 years old with Graves' hyperthyroidism.

V usage is TRBV5-1 and J usage is TRBJ1-2, with 7 bases lining up with TRBD1. In germline, CDR1 is SGHRS, CDR2 YFSETQ. This CDR3 comprises 16 residues. V shed 4 bases, J shed 0 bases, and the junction held 9 bases outside the gene matches. CDR3 loop: CASSQGQRGTNYGYTF. The DNA of the CDR3 is TGCGCCAGCAGCCAGGGACAGAGGGGAACTAACTATGGCTACACCTTC.

This clonotype has more than one count but fewer than ten. The V and J genes are TRBV12-3 or TRBV12-4 and TRBJ1-5; TRBD1 matches 11 bases. The CDR3 is made up of 15 amino acids. The junction had 3 bases not matched to a gene; V was cut back by 5 bases and J by 3 bases. The CDR3 protein is CASSRGQGDNQPQHF. The CDR3 DNA sequence: TGTGCCAGCAGTAGGGGACAGGGGGACAATCAGCCCCAGCATTTT.

This clonotype has at least ten counts. The CDR3 DNA sequence: TGCGCCAGCAGCCCGGGATGGACAGGGGGCGATGAGCAGTTCTTC. Translating it yields CASSPGWTGGDEQFF. This chain uses TRBV5-1 with TRBJ2-1, with TRBD1 matching 11 bases. CDR1 and CDR2 from the germline V gene are SGHRS and YFSETQ. The CDR3 has 15 amino acids. The J segment lost 8 bases and the V segment lost 4 bases, leaving 8 bases of the junction unmatched.

The chain carries TRBV7-8 and TRBJ2-7; maybe TRBD2 (6 bases). Germline V CDR1 and CDR2: SGHVS, FQNEAQ. Trimming removed 1 base from V and 5 bases from J, with 9 bases in between. The CDR3 totals 13 residues. CDR3 in amino acids: CASSLELAHEQYF. DNA of the CDR3: TGTGCCAGCAGCTTAGAGCTAGCGCACGAGCAGTACTTC.

This chain links TRBV2 with TRBJ2-2; 11 bases fit TRBD1. The CDR3 is made up of 20 amino acids. Germline V CDR1 and CDR2: SNHLY, FYNNEI. V was clipped by 6 bases and J by 5 bases; unmatched bases: 20. The CDR3 nucleotides read TGTGCCAGCAGACCGGACAGGGGGCGCATGGGCACCCTAGGGACCGGGGAGCTGTTTTTT. As protein: CASRPDRGRMGTLGTGELFF. The full variable domain, rest sourced from reference TRBV2 and TRBJ2-2, is EPEVTQTPSHQVTQMGQEVILRCVPISNHLYFYWYRQILGQKVEFLVSFYNNEISEKSEIFDDQFSVERPDGSNFTLKIRSTKLEDSAMYFCASRPDRGRMGTLGTGELFFGEGSRLTVL.

Ten or more counts support this clonotype. V and J are TRBV12-3 or TRBV12-4 and TRBJ2-3; D ambiguous. V lost 6 bases and J 5 bases, leaving 9 bases between the germline ends. This CDR3 contains 12 residues. As DNA, the CDR3 is TGTGCCAGCAGCCTCATGGGAGATACGCAGTATTTT. Translated: CASSLMGDTQYF.

This clonotype was counted ten times or more. This chain uses TRBV7-9 with TRBJ2-7; 8 bases fit TRBD1. Germline lookup yields CDR1 SEHNR and CDR2 FQNEAQ (reference sequence). The CDR3 is made up of 15 amino acids. V lost 1 base, J lost 2 bases, and 4 bases stayed unmatched. CDR3 residues: CASSLGTGNPYEQYF. CDR3 nucleotides: TGTGCCAGCAGCTTAGGGACAGGGAACCCCTACGAGCAGTACTTC.